This T cell receptor beta chain was identified during a study of blood T cell repertoires in COVID-19. Generated by immunoSEQ multiplex PCR, the TCRdb table keeps only in-frame clones and is missing some. The sample shows 130,000 to 150,000 clones, around four fifths of them seen only once. The CDR3 runs 15 residues. Germline values: CDR1 LNHDA, CDR2 SQIVND (reference sequence). V dropped 5 bases and J dropped 8; count of bases not matched to a gene: 12. The table lists this clone with a count of one. The rearrangement joins TRBV19 to TRBJ2-1; 7 positions agree with TRBD1. Sequences were obtained from peripheral blood. The receptor was derived from a woman aged 40 to 50 with active or convalescent COVID-19. CDR3 sequence reads: CASSPRTGPGDEQFF. CDR3 DNA: TGTGCCAGTAGTCCGCGGACAGGCCCTGGGGATGAGCAGTTCTTC.